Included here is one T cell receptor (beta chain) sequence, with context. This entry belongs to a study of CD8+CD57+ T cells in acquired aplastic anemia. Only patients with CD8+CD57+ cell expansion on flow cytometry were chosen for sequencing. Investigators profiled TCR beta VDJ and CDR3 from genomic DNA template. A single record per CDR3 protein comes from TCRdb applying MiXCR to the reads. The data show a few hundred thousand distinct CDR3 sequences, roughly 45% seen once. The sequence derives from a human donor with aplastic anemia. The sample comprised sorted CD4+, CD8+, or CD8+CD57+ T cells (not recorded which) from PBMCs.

The chain's CDR3 is CSAAGKGNTEAFF. CDR3 nucleotide sequence: TGCAGTGCAGCAGGGAAAGGAAACACTGAAGCTTTCTTT. The chain employs TRBV20-1 and TRBJ1-1, with a tentative D call TRBD1 (5 bases). The CDR3 sequence is 13 residues long. V shed 6 bases and J shed 2 bases, with 13 bases lying between them. Per the germline V gene, CDR1 is DFQATT and CDR2 is SNEGSKA (reference sequence).